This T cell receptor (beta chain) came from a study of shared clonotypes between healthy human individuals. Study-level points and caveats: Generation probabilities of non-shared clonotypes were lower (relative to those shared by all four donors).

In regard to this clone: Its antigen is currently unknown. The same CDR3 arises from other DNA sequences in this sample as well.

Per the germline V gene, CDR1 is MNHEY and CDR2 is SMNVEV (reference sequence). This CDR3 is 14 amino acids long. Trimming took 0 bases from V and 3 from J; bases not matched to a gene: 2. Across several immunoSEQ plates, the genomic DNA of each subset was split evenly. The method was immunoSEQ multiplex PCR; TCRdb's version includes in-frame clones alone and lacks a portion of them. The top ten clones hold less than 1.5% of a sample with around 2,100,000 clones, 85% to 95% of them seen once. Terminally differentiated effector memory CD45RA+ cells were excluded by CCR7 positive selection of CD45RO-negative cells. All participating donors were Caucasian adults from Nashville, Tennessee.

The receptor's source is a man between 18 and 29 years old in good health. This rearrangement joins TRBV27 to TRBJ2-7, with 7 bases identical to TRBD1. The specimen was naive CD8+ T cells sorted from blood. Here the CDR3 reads CASSLSGDSYEQYF. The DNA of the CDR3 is TGTGCCAGCAGTTTATCGGGGGACAGCTACGAGCAGTACTTC.